The sequence of this T cell receptor beta chain was determined in a study of cytomegalovirus exposure and HLA in healthy donors. The wider study: An earlier analysis identified 100 million to 130 million unique TCR beta sequences in 150 million to 200 million T cells.

In this sample, this clone turned up a few times. The antigen remains unidentified. Study-level findings and limits: TCR beta chains associated with HLA were, in a later analysis, more clonally expanded than equally common others. Per published accounts, TCR beta sequences correctly predicted the HLA-A and HLA-B alleles of most subjects. Immune exposure was documented only through CMV serostatus.

PCR involved 60 Vbeta and 13 Jbeta primers. Assay: immunoSEQ multiplex PCR; the TCRdb copy retains only in-frame clones and omits some. The table has about 120,000 clones, more than 70% seen once. Germline lookup yields CDR1 MNHEY and CDR2 SVGAGI. Losses at the gene ends were 5 bases for V and 4 bases for J; bases not matched to a gene: 1. CDR3 length: 13 amino acids. This receptor was taken from a man aged 30 to 39 in good health and CMV-seronegative. Sample: PBMCs. This chain joins TRBV6-5 and TRBJ1-1; 10 nucleotides line up with TRBD1. CDR3 residues: CASSRDRGTEAFF. CDR3 nucleotides: TGTGCCAGCAGTCGGGACAGGGGCACTGAAGCTTTCTTT.